Listed below are T cell receptor beta chains from one sample, sequenced in a study of blood T cell repertoires in COVID-19. Generated by immunoSEQ multiplex PCR, the TCRdb table keeps only in-frame clones and is missing some. The table includes 250,000 to 350,000 clones, 90% to 95% detected once. The sample comprised peripheral blood. These receptors came from a young woman with COVID-19, enrolled during active disease. Both conserved end residues are part of each CDR3. Each record gives: clone size, J gene, V gene, D gene, CDR3 DNA, CDR3 protein. A D gene is named only where the DNA matches it firmly. Only part of the rows carry a size: once, few, many, or a class if the clone is expanded.

>.|TRBJ2-7|TRBV19|.
TGTGCCAGTAGTAATAGCGGTCCCTACGAGCAGTACTTC
CASSNSGPYEQYF
>.|TRBJ2-3|TRBV14|.
TGTGCCAGCAGCCAAGGTGGAGGGCCTGGCACAGATACGCAGTATTTT
CASSQGGGPGTDTQYF
>.|TRBJ2-7|TRBV28|TRBD2
TGTGCCAGCAGTTTTCACCTCGGACTAGCGGTAACCTACGAGCAGTACTTC
CASSFHLGLAVTYEQYF
>.|TRBJ2-2|TRBV2|.
TGTGCCTTGCCCAGGGGGGTTTCCACCGGGGAGCTGTTTTTT
CALPRGVSTGELFF
>.|TRBJ1-5|TRBV6-1|.
TGTGCCAGCAGTGAAGATATGCAGGGGAGCCAGCCCCAGCATTTT
CASSEDMQGSQPQHF
>.|TRBJ2-3|TRBV9|TRBD2
TGTGCCAGCAGCGTAGACGGGACTAGCGTTCCAAATACGCAGTATTTT
CASSVDGTSVPNTQYF
>.|TRBJ1-1|TRBV5-1|.
TGCGCCAGCAGCTTCGACAGGTCGAACACTGAAGCTTTCTTT
CASSFDRSNTEAFF
>.|TRBJ2-5|TRBV6-2/TRBV6-3|.
TGTGCCAGCAGTCGACTAACAGAGACCCAGTACTTC
CASSRLTETQYF
>.|TRBJ1-5|TRBV3-1/TRBV3-2|.
TGTGCCAGCAGCCAAGATATAACAGTTGCACAGCCCCAGCATTTT
CASSQDITVAQPQHF
>.|TRBJ2-5|TRBV3-1/TRBV3-2|TRBD2
TGTGCCAGCCGACTAGCGGGAGGAGAAGAGACCCAGTACTTC
CASRLAGGEETQYF
>once|TRBJ2-2|TRBV20-1|TRBD2
TGCAGTGCTAGTTTGGTAGCGGGAGTTGGGACCGGGGAGCTGTTTTTT
CSASLVAGVGTGELFF
>.|TRBJ1-5|TRBV9|.
TGTGCCAGCAGCGTAGGCGGCGGAAATCAGCCCCAGCATTTT
CASSVGGGNQPQHF
>once|TRBJ1-2|TRBV28|.
TGTGCCAGCAGCCTCACAGGGAACTATGGCTACACCTTC
CASSLTGNYGYTF
>.|TRBJ2-7|TRBV19|TRBD2
TGTGCCAGTAGTGGAGCGGGAGGGCCTAGCGAGCAGTACTTC
CASSGAGGPSEQYF
>.|TRBJ1-1|TRBV7-9|TRBD1
TGTGCCAGCAGCTCACCGGGACAGCTGAACACTGAAGCTTTCTTT
CASSSPGQLNTEAFF
>.|TRBJ2-3|TRBV9|TRBD2
TGTGCCAGCAGCGCGGGGACTAGCGGTCCCACAGATACGCAGTATTTT
CASSAGTSGPTDTQYF
>.|TRBJ1-1|TRBV3-1/TRBV3-2|.
TGTGCCAGCAGCCCGGGACTGCCTAACACTGAAGCTTTCTTT
CASSPGLPNTEAFF
>.|TRBJ1-2|TRBV5-1|TRBD1
TGCGCCAGCAGCTTGCGTACAGGGGAAGAGTTGTTGGGAGGCTACACCTTC
CASSLRTGEELLGGYTF
>.|TRBJ1-1|TRBV19|TRBD1
TGTGCCAGTAGTTATATGAGGACAGGGAACACTGAAGCTTTCTTT
CASSYMRTGNTEAFF
>.|TRBJ1-1|TRBV19|.
TGTGCCAGTATGCAGCGGCGGCTCACTGAAGCTTTCTTT
CASMQRRLTEAFF
>few|TRBJ2-3|TRBV19|.
TGTGCCAGTAGTATGGACTTTCTGAAAGATACGCAGTATTTT
CASSMDFLKDTQYF
>.|TRBJ2-3|TRBV6-6|TRBD2
TGTGCCAGCAGTTACTCTGTCGGGAGGGGAACAGATACGCAGTATTTT
CASSYSVGRGTDTQYF
>.|TRBJ1-5|TRBV27|TRBD1
TGTGCCAGCAGTTTATTAGGGGGCGGCAATCAGCCCCAGCATTTT
CASSLLGGGNQPQHF
>few|TRBJ1-5|TRBV19|TRBD1
TGTGCCAGTAGTACCGGACAGGGCATGAATCAGCCCCAGCATTTT
CASSTGQGMNQPQHF
>.|TRBJ1-2|TRBV15|.
TGTGCCACCAGCACTCTTTCCGGGGAGGGGTATGGCTACACCTTC
CATSTLSGEGYGYTF
>.|TRBJ1-5|TRBV29-1|.
TGCAGCGTTGAAGCCGGACACCCATCTAATCAGCCCCAGCATTTT
CSVEAGHPSNQPQHF
>.|TRBJ2-2|TRBV29-1|TRBD1
TGCAGCGTGGGGACAGGGCACCCCGGGGAGCTGTTTTTT
CSVGTGHPGELFF
>.|TRBJ1-2|TRBV11-2|TRBD1
TGTGCCAGCAGACGCTGGACAGGAGGGTATGGCTACACCTTC
CASRRWTGGYGYTF
>.|TRBJ1-6|TRBV27|TRBD1
TGTGCCAGCAGTTGGACAGGTTATAATTCACCCCTCCACTTT
CASSWTGYNSPLHF
>.|TRBJ2-1|TRBV6-2/TRBV6-3|TRBD2
TGTGCCAGCAGTTACCTCGGGAGGGGGAGCTCCTACAATGAGCAGTTCTTC
CASSYLGRGSSYNEQFF
>.|TRBJ2-1|TRBV2|TRBD2
TGTGCCAGCAGTGATTGGGTAGCGGGACCTGCTGCGTTCTTC
CASSDWVAGPAAFF
>.|TRBJ2-3|TRBV3-1/TRBV3-2|.
TGTGCCAGCAGCCAAGATCGACTAGCAGATACGCAGTATTTT
CASSQDRLADTQYF
>.|TRBJ1-1|TRBV19|.
TGTGCCAGTAGTATAGGGTGGGACACTGTGAACACTGAAGCTTTCTTT
CASSIGWDTVNTEAFF
>once|TRBJ2-7|TRBV5-5|.
TGTGCCAGCAGCGCCATTGATGGGGGCGGTTACGAGCAGTACTTC
CASSAIDGGGYEQYF
>.|TRBJ1-1|TRBV5-5|.
TGTGCCAGCAGCTCCCCGGGTTTGGGCACTGAAGCTTTCTTT
CASSSPGLGTEAFF
>.|TRBJ1-6|TRBV7-2|.
TGTGCCAGCAGCTTAGTTTCGGACATCAATAATTCACCCCTCCACTTT
CASSLVSDINNSPLHF
>.|TRBJ1-1|TRBV18|.
TGTGCCAGCTCACGTTCGGGACAAGGATTCACAGTTGGGGCTTTCTTT
CASSRSGQGFTVGAFF
>.|TRBJ2-1|TRBV24-1|.
TGTGCCACCAGTGCTGGACAGCACAATGAGCAGTTCTTC
CATSAGQHNEQFF
>.|TRBJ1-1|TRBV29-1|.
TGCAGCGTTTTGCTCACTCAATACACTGAAGCTTTCTTT
CSVLLTQYTEAFF
>.|TRBJ1-5|TRBV19|.
TGTGCCAGTAGCCATAGAACAGGGCCCAATCAGCCCCAGCATTTT
CASSHRTGPNQPQHF
>.|TRBJ1-1|TRBV20-1|.
TGCAGTGCTAGTTTGCGCGAAGAGACTGAAGCTTTCTTT
CSASLREETEAFF
>.|TRBJ2-5|TRBV11-2|TRBD1
TGTGCCAGCAGCTTCGCCGGGACAGTCTCCCAAGAGACCCAGTACTTC
CASSFAGTVSQETQYF
>.|TRBJ1-4|TRBV4-1|TRBD1
TGCGCCAGCAGTCGGACAGGGGTAACTAATGAAAAACTGTTTTTT
CASSRTGVTNEKLFF
>.|TRBJ2-3|TRBV7-3|TRBD2
TGTGCCAGCAGCCCAAACGCGGGAGGGCAGGCAGATACGCAGTATTTT
CASSPNAGGQADTQYF
>.|TRBJ2-5|TRBV6-5|TRBD2
TGTGCCAGGCCATTGACTAGCGGGGAAGAGACCCAGTACTTC
CARPLTSGEETQYF
>.|TRBJ1-4|TRBV19|TRBD1
TGTGCCAGTACCATTCAAACCGGGACAGTTAATGAAAAACTGTTTTTT
CASTIQTGTVNEKLFF
>.|TRBJ2-7|TRBV30|TRBD1
TGTGCCTGGAGGGGAGCAGGGGGCGCGATACACTTC
CAWRGAGGAIHF
>.|TRBJ2-7|TRBV29-1|.
TGCAGCCTTGGTTGGGGCAGCAGGGCCTACGAGCAGTACTTC
CSLGWGSRAYEQYF
>.|TRBJ1-1|TRBV4-1|TRBD1
TGCGCCAGCAGCACCAGCGCGACAGGGCCTCTAGAAGCTTTCTTT
CASSTSATGPLEAFF
>.|TRBJ2-1|TRBV27|.
TGTGCCAGCAGTATCAACAGTTACAATGAGCAGTTCTTC
CASSINSYNEQFF
>.|TRBJ2-1|TRBV9|TRBD2
TGTGCCAGCAGCGTAGGGCGGGAGTTATACAATGAGCAGTTCTTC
CASSVGRELYNEQFF
>once|TRBJ1-6|TRBV5-6|.
TGTGCCAGCAGCTTGGTAGGGGGAAGTTCACCCCTCCACTTT
CASSLVGGSSPLHF
>.|TRBJ1-2|TRBV27|TRBD1
TGTGCCAGCAGGCGGACAGGGTCCTATGGCTACACCTTC
CASRRTGSYGYTF
>.|TRBJ2-7|TRBV18|TRBD1
TGTGCCAGCTCACCACCTCAAGGACAGGGGGCCTACGAGCAGTACTTC
CASSPPQGQGAYEQYF
>.|TRBJ2-2|TRBV7-3|.
TGTGCCAGCAGCCGCATCCTAGAGGCCGGGGAGCTGTTTTTT
CASSRILEAGELFF
>.|TRBJ1-1|TRBV27|TRBD1
TGTGCCAGCAGTTTGGCAGGGGGAACTGAAGCTTTCTTT
CASSLAGGTEAFF
>.|TRBJ1-1|TRBV6-5|.
TGTGCCAGCAGTTACTCGATAACAGGTGGAGAAGCTTTCTTT
CASSYSITGGEAFF
>.|TRBJ2-2|TRBV2|TRBD2
TGTGCCAGCAGGGGGACTAGCGGGAAGATCGGGGAGCTGTTTTTT
CASRGTSGKIGELFF
>.|TRBJ1-1|TRBV28|TRBD1
TGTGCCAGCAGTACGGGACAGGGGGTGAGGAACACTGAAGCTTTCTTT
CASSTGQGVRNTEAFF
>.|TRBJ1-1|TRBV5-4|.
TGTGCCAGCAGCTCCTCGTCGGGGGGGTGGAACACTGAAGCTTTCTTT
CASSSSSGGWNTEAFF